This T cell receptor (beta chain) was obtained from a study of post-analysis software for immune sequencing data. Germline V gene lookup returns CDR1 SGHDN and CDR2 FVKESK. The CDR3 is 18 residues long. Points from the study as a whole: The normalized Chao1 diversity of multiple sclerosis patients was significantly lower than that of controls. F measure showed strong co-clustering of same-batch samples. Five TRBV segments were more frequent in patients than controls; TRBV5-6, TRBV5-1 and TRBV20-1 belonged to this group.

The authors incorporated unique molecular identifiers into the TCR beta cDNA libraries. A single record per CDR3 protein comes from TCRdb applying MiXCR to the PCR reads. The sample lists approximately 770,000 distinct CDR3 sequences, roughly 50% occurring once. This clonotype was observed a few times. The antigen is undetermined. At one end the junction does not follow the germline gene, possibly because of a read error. The gene calls are TRBV14 and TRBJ2-1; 8 bases are a match to TRBD2. The TCR comes from a girl aged 5 to 17 with multiple sclerosis. The sequencing sample was made of blood. CDR3 loop: CASRETSGNSGSYNGQFF. The CDR3 DNA is TGTGCCAGCAGGGAAACTAGCGGTAACTCCGGCTCCTACAATGGGCAGTTCTTC. Filled out from reference TRBV14 and TRBJ2-1, the complete variable domain reads EAGVTQFPSHSVIEKGQTVTLRCDPISGHDNLYWYRRVMGKEIKFLLHFVKESKQDESGMPNNRFLAERTGGTYSTLKVQPAELEDSGVYFCASRETSGNSGSYNGQFFGPGTRLTVL.